What follows describes a single TCR beta chain. These data originate in a study of T cell changes during pregnancy in multiple sclerosis. Assay used: immunoSEQ multiplex PCR; TCRdb lists only in-frame clones, some missing. The table includes 66,000 or so clones, 91% detected once. Germline-derived CDR1 and CDR2 are SGDLS and YYNGEE. The CDR3 contains 14 residues. V lost 0 bases, J lost 7 bases, and 3 bases stayed unmatched. The sequences come from CD8+ T cells from peripheral blood mononuclear cells, collected before pregnancy. The chain joins TRBV9 to TRBJ2-2; the match to TRBD1 covers 7 bases. The source of this sequence is a female donor with multiple sclerosis, enrolled in a pregnancy study. CDR3 amino acids: CASSVEGAGGELFF. The CDR3 coding sequence is TGTGCCAGCAGCGTAGAGGGGGCGGGCGGGGAGCTGTTTTTT.